This T cell receptor beta chain derives from a study of OX40 agonist ivuxolimab in advanced cancers. The V gene's germline CDR1 is GTSNPN and CDR2 SVGIG (reference sequence). The germline V and J ends were trimmed by 1 base and 0 bases, with 6 bases remaining between them. The CDR3 totals 13 residues. Worth noting for this clone: The antigen is undetermined.

TCRdb keeps only in-frame clones here, not all; method: immunoSEQ multiplex PCR. Of tens of thousands of clones in the sample, 65% to 90% were seen once. Study observations and caveats: Determination of antigen specificity was not performed for the expanded peripheral T cells. Researchers report that CD8+ T cells had, on average, more expanded clones than CD4+. Individuals who were partial responders at 0.1-3.0 mg/kg had clonal expansion that ranked among the lowest.

The gene calls are TRBV30 and TRBJ1-1, with D hard to call. Here the sequenced sample was CD4+ or CD8+ T cells sorted from blood, taken in a trial of the OX40 agonist ivuxolimab. This TCR was recovered from an adult with an advanced solid tumor such as melanoma, head and neck, liver or kidney cancer. The CDR3, as DNA: TGTGCCTGGAGTGGGGCAATGAACACTGAAGCTTTCTTT. Protein: CAWSGAMNTEAFF.